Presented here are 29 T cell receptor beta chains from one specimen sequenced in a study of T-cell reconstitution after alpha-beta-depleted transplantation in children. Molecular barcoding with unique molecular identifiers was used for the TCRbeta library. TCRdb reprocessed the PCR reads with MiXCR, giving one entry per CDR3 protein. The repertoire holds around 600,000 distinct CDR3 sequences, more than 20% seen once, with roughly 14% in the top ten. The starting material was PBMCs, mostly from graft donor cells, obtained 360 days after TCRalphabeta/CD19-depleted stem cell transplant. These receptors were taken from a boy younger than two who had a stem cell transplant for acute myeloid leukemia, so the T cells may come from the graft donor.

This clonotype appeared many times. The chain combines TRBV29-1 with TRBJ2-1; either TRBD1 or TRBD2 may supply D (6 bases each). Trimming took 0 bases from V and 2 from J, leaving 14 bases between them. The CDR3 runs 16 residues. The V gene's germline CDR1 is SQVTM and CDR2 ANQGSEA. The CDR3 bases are TGCAGCGTTGAAGATAGCCAGGGGAGGCCCTACAATGAGCAGTTCTTC. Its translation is CSVEDSQGRPYNEQFF.

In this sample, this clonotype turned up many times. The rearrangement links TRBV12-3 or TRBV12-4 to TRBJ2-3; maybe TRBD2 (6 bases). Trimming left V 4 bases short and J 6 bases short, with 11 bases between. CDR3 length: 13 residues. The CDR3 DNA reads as TGTGCCAGCAGTTCCCTAGGGAGGGATACGCAGTATTTT. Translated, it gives CASSSLGRDTQYF.

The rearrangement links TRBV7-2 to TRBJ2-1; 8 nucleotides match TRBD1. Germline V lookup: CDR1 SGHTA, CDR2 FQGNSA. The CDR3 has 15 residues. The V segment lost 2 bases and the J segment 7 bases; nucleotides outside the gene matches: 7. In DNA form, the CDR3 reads TGTGCCAGCAGCTTATGGACAGGGTTTGCGAATGAGCAGTTCTTC. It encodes CASSLWTGFANEQFF.

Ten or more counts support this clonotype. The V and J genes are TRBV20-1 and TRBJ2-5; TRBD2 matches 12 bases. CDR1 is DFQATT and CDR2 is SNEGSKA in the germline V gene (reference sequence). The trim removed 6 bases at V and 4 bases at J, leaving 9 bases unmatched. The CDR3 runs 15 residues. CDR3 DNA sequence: TGCAGTGCAACTAGCGGGGGGCCCCCGAGAGAGACCCAGTACTTC. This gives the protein CSATSGGPPRETQYF.

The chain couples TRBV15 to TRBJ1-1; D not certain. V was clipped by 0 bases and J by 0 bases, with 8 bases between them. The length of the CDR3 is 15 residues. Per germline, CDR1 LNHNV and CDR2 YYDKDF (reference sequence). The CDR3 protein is CATSRDRLMNTEAFF. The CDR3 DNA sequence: TGTGCCACCAGCAGAGATAGACTAATGAACACTGAAGCTTTCTTT.

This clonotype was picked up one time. The CDR3 DNA is TGTGCCATGGGCCCTGGGCTTATTACCGGGCAGGATACGCAGTATTTT. Protein sequence: CAMGPGLITGQDTQYF. This sequence joins TRBV5-8 and TRBJ2-3, with D unresolved. Germline CDR1 reads SGHTS; CDR2 reads YDEGEE. Trimming left V 9 bases short and J 6 bases short, with 26 bases between. CDR3 length: 16 amino acids.

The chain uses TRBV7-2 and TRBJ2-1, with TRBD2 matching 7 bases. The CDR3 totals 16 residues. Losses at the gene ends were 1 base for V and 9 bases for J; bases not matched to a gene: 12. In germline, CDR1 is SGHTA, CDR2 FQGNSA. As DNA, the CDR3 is TGTGCCAGCAGCTTAGAGGGTGTGGGGCGGGGGTTTGAGCAGTTCTTC. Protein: CASSLEGVGRGFEQFF.

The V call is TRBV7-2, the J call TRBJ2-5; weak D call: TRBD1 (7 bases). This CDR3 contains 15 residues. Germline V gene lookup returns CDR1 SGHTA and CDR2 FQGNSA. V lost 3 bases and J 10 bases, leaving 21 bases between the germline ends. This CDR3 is CASSFGTRQGGGQYF. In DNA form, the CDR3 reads TGTGCCAGCAGCTTTGGAACCCGACAGGGAGGCGGCCAGTACTTC.

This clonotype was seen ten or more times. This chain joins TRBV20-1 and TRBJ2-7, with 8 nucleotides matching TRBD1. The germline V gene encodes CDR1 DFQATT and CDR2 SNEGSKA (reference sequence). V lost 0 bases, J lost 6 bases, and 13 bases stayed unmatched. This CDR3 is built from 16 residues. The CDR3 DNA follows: TGCAGTGCTAGAGATCAAGGACAGGGAGAATGGGGCGAGCAGTACTTC. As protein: CSARDQGQGEWGEQYF.

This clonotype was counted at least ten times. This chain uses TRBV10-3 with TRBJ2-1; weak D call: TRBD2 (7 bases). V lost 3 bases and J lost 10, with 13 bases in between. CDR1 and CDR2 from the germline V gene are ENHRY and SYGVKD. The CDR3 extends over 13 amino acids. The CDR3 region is CAISEGGGLEQFF. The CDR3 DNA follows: TGTGCCATCAGTGAAGGGGGGGGGCTGGAGCAGTTCTTC.

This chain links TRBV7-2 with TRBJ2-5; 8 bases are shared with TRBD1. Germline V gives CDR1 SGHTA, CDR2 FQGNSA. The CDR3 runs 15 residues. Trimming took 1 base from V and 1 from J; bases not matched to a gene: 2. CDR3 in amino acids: CASSLGGTGQETQYF. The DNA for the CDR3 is TGTGCCAGCAGCTTAGGCGGGACAGGCCAAGAGACCCAGTACTTC.

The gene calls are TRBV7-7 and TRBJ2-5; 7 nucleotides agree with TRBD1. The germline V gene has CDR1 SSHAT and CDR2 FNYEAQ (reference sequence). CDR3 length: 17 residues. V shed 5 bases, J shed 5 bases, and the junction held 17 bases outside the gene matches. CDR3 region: CASSELRSTGNGETQYF. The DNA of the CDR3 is TGTGCCAGCAGCGAACTTAGGTCGACAGGGAACGGGGAGACCCAGTACTTC.

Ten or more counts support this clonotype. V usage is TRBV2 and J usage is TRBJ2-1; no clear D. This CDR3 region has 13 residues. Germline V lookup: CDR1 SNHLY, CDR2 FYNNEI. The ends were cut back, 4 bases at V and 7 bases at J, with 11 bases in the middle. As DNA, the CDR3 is TGTGCCAGCAGTGGATTTATCGTAAATGAGCAGTTCTTC. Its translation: CASSGFIVNEQFF.

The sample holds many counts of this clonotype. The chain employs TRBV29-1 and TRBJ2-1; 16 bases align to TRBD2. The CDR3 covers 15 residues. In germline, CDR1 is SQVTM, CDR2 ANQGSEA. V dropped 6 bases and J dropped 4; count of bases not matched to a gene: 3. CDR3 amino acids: CSVGTSGGAYNEQFF. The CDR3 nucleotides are TGCAGCGTAGGGACTAGCGGGGGGGCTTACAATGAGCAGTTCTTC.

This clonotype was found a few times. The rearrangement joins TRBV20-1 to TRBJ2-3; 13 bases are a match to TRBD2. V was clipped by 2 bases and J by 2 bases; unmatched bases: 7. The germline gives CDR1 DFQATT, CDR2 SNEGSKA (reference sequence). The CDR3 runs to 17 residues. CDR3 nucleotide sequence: TGCAGTGCTAGACTCCCCGGACTAGCGGGGGACACAGATACGCAGTATTTT. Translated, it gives CSARLPGLAGDTDTQYF.

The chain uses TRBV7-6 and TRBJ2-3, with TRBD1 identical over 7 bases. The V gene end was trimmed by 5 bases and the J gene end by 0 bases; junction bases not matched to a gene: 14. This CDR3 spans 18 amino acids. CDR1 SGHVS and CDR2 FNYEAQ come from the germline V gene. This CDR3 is CASSPRQGQESSTDTQYF. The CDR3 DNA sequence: TGTGCCAGCAGCCCCCGACAGGGCCAGGAGTCTAGCACAGATACGCAGTATTTT.

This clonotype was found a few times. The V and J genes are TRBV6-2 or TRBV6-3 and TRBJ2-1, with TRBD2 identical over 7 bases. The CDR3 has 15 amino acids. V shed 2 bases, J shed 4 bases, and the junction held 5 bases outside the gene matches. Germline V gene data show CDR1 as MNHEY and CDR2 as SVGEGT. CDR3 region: CASSYVLAEYNEQFF. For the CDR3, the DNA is TGTGCCAGCAGTTACGTCCTAGCGGAATACAATGAGCAGTTCTTC.

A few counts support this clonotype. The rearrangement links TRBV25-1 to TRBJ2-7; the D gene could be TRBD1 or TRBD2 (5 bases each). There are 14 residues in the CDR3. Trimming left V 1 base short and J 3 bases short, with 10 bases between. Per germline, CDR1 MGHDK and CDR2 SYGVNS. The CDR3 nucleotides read TGTGCCAGCAGTGAATTGGCAGGGAGCTACGAGCAGTACTTC. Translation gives CASSELAGSYEQYF.

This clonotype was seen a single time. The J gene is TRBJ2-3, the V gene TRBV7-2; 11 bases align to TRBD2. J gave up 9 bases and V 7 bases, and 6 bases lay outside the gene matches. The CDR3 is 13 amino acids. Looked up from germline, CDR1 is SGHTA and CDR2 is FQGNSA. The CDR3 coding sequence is TGTGCCAGCATGATCCTAGCGGGGGGCACGCAGTATTTT. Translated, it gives CASMILAGGTQYF.

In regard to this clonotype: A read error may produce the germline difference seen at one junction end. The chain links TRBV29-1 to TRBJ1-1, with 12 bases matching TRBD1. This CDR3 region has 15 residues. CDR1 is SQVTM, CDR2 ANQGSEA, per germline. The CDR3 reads CSAWGTGGRGTGAFF. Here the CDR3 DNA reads TGCAGCGCCTGGGGGACAGGGGGCCGCGGCACTGGAGCTTTCTTT.

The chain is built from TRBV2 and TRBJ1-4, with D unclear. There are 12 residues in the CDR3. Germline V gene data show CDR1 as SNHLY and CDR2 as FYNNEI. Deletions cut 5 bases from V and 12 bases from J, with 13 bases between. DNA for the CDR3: TGTGCCAGCAGTTCTTGGACCCTGGAACTGTTTTTT. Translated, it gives CASSSWTLELFF. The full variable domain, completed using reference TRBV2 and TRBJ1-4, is EPEVTQTPSHQVTQMGQEVILRCVPISNHLYFYWYRQILGQKVEFLVSFYNNEISEKSEIFDDQFSVERPDGSNFTLKIRSTKLEDSAMYFCASSSWTLELFFGSGTQLSVL.

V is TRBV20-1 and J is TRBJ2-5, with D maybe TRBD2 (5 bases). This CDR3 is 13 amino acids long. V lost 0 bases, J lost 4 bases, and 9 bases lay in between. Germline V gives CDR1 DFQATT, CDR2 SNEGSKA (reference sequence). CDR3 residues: CSARDWLAETQYF. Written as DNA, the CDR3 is TGCAGTGCTAGAGATTGGCTAGCAGAGACCCAGTACTTC.

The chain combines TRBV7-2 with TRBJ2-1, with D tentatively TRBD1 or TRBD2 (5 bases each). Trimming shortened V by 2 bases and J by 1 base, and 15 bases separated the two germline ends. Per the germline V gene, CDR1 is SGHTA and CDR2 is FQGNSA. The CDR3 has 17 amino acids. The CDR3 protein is CASSLHGAPGSYNEQFF. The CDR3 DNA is TGTGCCAGCAGCTTACACGGGGCTCCCGGGTCCTACAATGAGCAGTTCTTC.

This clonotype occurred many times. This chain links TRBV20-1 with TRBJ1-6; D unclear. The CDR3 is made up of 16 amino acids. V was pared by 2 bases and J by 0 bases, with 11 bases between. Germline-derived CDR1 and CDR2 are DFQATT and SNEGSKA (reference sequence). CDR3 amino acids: CSARWGTGSYNSPLHF. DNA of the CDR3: TGCAGTGCTAGATGGGGAACGGGCTCCTATAATTCACCCCTCCACTTT.

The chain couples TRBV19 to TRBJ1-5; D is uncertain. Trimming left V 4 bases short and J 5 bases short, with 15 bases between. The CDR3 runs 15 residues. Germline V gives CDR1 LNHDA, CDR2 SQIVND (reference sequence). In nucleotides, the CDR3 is TGTGCCAGTAGTAGGGCCGAAGATGATCATCAGCCCCAGCATTTT. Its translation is CASSRAEDDHQPQHF.

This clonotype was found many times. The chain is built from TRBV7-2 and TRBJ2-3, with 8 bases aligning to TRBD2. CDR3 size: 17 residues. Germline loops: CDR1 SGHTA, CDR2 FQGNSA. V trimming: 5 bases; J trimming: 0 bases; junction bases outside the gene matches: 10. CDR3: CASSPHPGLASTDTQYF. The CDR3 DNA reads TGTGCCAGCAGCCCCCATCCCGGACTAGCAAGCACAGATACGCAGTATTTT.

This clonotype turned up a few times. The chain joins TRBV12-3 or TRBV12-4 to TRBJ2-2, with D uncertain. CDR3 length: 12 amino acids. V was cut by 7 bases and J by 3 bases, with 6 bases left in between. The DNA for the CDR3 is TGTGCCAGCACCCTTTACACCGGGGAGCTGTTTTTT. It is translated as CASTLYTGELFF.

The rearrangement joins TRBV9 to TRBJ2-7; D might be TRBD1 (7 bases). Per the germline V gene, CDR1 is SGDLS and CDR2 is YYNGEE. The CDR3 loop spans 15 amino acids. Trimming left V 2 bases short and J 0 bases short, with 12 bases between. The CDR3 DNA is TGTGCCAGCAGCGTCCAGGGGGGAGCCTCCTACGAGCAGTACTTC. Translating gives CASSVQGGASYEQYF.

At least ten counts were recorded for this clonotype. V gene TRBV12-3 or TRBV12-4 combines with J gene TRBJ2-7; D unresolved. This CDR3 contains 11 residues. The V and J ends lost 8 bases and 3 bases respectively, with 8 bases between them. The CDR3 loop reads CASGSLYEQYF. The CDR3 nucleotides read TGTGCCAGCGGCAGCCTCTACGAGCAGTACTTC.